A selection of T cell receptor beta chains follows, all from one sample in a study of cytomegalovirus exposure and HLA in healthy donors. Data came from immunoSEQ multiplex PCR; TCRdb stores just in-frame clones and leaves some out. This table has about 240,000 clones, approximately 82% appearing once. The sample consisted of PBMCs. The receptors come from a woman in her fifties or sixties in good health and CMV-seropositive. Each CDR3 is given with its conserved first and last residue. The D gene is left open where the match is weak. Not all rows give a size; the values are once, few, many and, for expanded clones, a class.

size | J | V | D | CDR3 | DNA
. | TRBJ1-5 | TRBV9 | TRBD1 | CASSPTGGAGQPQHF | TGTGCCAGCAGCCCTACAGGGGGCGCAGGTCAGCCCCAGCATTTT
. | TRBJ2-5 | TRBV2 | . | CASSDGSGEETQYF | TGTGCCAGCAGTGATGGATCGGGTGAAGAGACCCAGTACTTC
once | TRBJ1-2 | TRBV7-3 | . | CASSFGPTDYGYTF | TGTGCCAGCAGCTTTGGGCCCACGGACTATGGCTACACCTTC
few | TRBJ2-2 | TRBV6-1 | TRBD2 | CASLGGDTGELFF | TGTGCCAGTTTGGGGGGGGACACCGGGGAGCTGTTTTTT
. | TRBJ1-2 | TRBV6-1 | . | CASSESGRGNDGYTF | TGTGCCAGCAGTGAAAGCGGCAGGGGTAACGATGGCTACACCTTC
. | TRBJ2-7 | TRBV15 | . | CATSRDRRDYEQYF | TGTGCCACCAGCAGAGATCGGAGGGACTACGAGCAGTACTTC
. | TRBJ2-1 | TRBV30 | TRBD2 | CAWSPGTSGKNEQFF | TGTGCCTGGAGTCCCGGGACTAGCGGGAAAAATGAGCAGTTCTTC
few | TRBJ2-5 | TRBV30 | . | CAWSISSSGETQYF | TGTGCCTGGAGTATTAGTAGTTCCGGGGAGACCCAGTACTTC
. | TRBJ1-2 | TRBV7-9 | TRBD1 | CASSHDRGYGYTF | TGTGCCAGCAGTCACGACAGGGGCTATGGCTACACCTTC
. | TRBJ1-2 | TRBV28 | TRBD1 | CASSSGTDYGYTF | TGTGCCAGCAGTTCCGGGACAGACTATGGCTACACCTTC
. | TRBJ2-7 | TRBV27 | TRBD1 | CASSHGTGGYEQYF | TGTGCCAGCAGTCATGGGACAGGGGGGTACGAGCAGTACTTC
. | TRBJ2-5 | TRBV18 | . | CASSPLTGVGSETQYF | TGTGCCAGCTCACCTCTAACGGGAGTCGGGTCAGAGACCCAGTACTTC
. | TRBJ2-1 | TRBV19 | TRBD2 | CASSRPSGRSSYNEQFF | TGTGCCAGTAGTAGGCCTAGCGGGAGGAGCTCCTACAATGAGCAGTTCTTC
. | TRBJ1-1 | TRBV19 | . | CASSMARVNTEAFF | TGTGCCAGTAGTATGGCCAGGGTGAACACTGAAGCTTTCTTT
few | TRBJ1-4 | TRBV27 | TRBD1 | CASSFQGVNPGTNEKLFF | TGTGCCAGCAGTTTTCAGGGGGTTAACCCGGGGACTAATGAAAAACTGTTTTTT
few | TRBJ2-5 | TRBV19 | TRBD2 | CASSIGLASETQYF | TGTGCCAGTAGTATCGGACTAGCTAGTGAGACCCAGTACTTC
few | TRBJ2-3 | TRBV7-2 | TRBD2 | CASSPNPSGSPDTQYF | TGTGCCAGCAGCCCCAACCCTAGCGGGAGCCCAGATACGCAGTATTTT
. | TRBJ1-4 | TRBV6-5 | . | CASSVLGGEKLFF | TGTGCCAGCAGTGTGCTTGGGGGGGAAAAACTGTTTTTT
. | TRBJ2-1 | TRBV9 | TRBD2 | CASSVASGRANEQFF | TGTGCCAGCAGCGTAGCGAGCGGGAGGGCCAATGAGCAGTTCTTC
. | TRBJ1-2 | TRBV27 | TRBD1 | CASSLDGWRGQGKGYTF | TGTGCCAGCAGTTTGGACGGATGGAGAGGACAGGGGAAGGGCTACACCTTC
. | TRBJ2-7 | TRBV5-1 | . | CASSLAYRDTAYEQYF | TGCGCCAGCAGCTTGGCGTACCGGGACACTGCCTACGAGCAGTACTTC
. | TRBJ1-6 | TRBV19 | . | CASSQEAAGNSPLHF | TGTGCCAGTAGTCAGGAGGCAGCTGGGAATTCACCCCTCCACTTT
. | TRBJ2-5 | TRBV9 | . | CASSVEGRETQYF | TGTGCCAGCAGCGTGGAGGGGCGGGAGACCCAGTACTTC
once | TRBJ1-3 | TRBV9 | . | CASSLSSGNTIYF | TGTGCCAGCAGCCTCAGTTCTGGAAACACCATATATTTT
. | TRBJ2-7 | TRBV4-1 | TRBD2 | CASSPKLAGGVEQYF | TGCGCCAGCTCTCCCAAACTAGCGGGAGGTGTCGAGCAGTACTTC
. | TRBJ2-7 | TRBV7-8 | TRBD1 | CASSAGTGGYEQYF | TGTGCCAGCAGCGCGGGGACAGGGGGTTACGAGCAGTACTTC
. | TRBJ1-5 | TRBV5-1 | TRBD1 | CASSLGQGLNQPQHF | TGCGCCAGCAGCTTGGGACAGGGTCTTAATCAGCCCCAGCATTTT
. | TRBJ1-1 | TRBV11-3 | TRBD1 | CASSRDRETEAFF | TGTGCCAGCAGTCGGGACAGGGAAACTGAAGCTTTCTTT
once | TRBJ1-2 | TRBV11-3 | . | CASSLDTAAHYGYTF | TGTGCCAGCAGCTTAGATACAGCGGCCCATTATGGCTACACCTTC
. | TRBJ2-1 | TRBV27 | TRBD1 | CASSFWTGPDNEQFF | TGTGCCAGCAGTTTCTGGACAGGGCCGGACAATGAGCAGTTCTTC
. | TRBJ2-2 | TRBV12-5 | . | CASGLFISGELFF | TGTGCTAGTGGTTTGTTCATTTCCGGGGAGCTGTTTTTT
once | TRBJ1-1 | TRBV10-3 | . | CAIRENTEAFF | TGTGCCATCCGGGAGAACACTGAAGCTTTCTTT
. | TRBJ1-5 | TRBV28 | . | CASSLWQATNQPQHF | TGTGCCAGCAGTTTATGGCAGGCTACCAATCAGCCCCAGCATTTT
. | TRBJ2-2 | TRBV7-2 | TRBD1 | CASSLAIRQGKNGELFF | TGTGCCAGCAGCTTAGCCATAAGACAGGGGAAGAACGGGGAGCTGTTTTTT
once | TRBJ1-5 | TRBV10-1 | . | CASSESLSQPQHF | TGCGCCAGCAGTGAGTCTTTGAGTCAGCCCCAGCATTTT
. | TRBJ1-2 | TRBV15 | . | CATSTTSNVYTF | TGTGCCACCAGCACTACCTCGAACGTCTACACCTTC
once | TRBJ1-2 | TRBV27 | TRBD1 | CASSWTGRDYGYTF | TGTGCCAGCAGCTGGACAGGGCGCGACTATGGCTACACCTTC
. | TRBJ2-2 | TRBV4-1 | TRBD1 | CASSQDGQVTGELFF | TGCGCCAGCAGCCAAGACGGACAGGTCACCGGGGAGCTGTTTTTT
. | TRBJ2-7 | TRBV5-1 | TRBD1 | CASSGDGQAPDEQYF | TGCGCCAGCAGCGGGGATGGACAGGCCCCCGACGAGCAGTACTTC
. | TRBJ2-7 | TRBV7-2 | . | CASRAAGTYEQYF | TGTGCCAGCAGAGCAGCGGGTACCTACGAGCAGTACTTC
. | TRBJ1-2 | TRBV27 | . | CASFHGVDGYTF | TGTGCCAGCTTTCATGGAGTCGATGGCTACACCTTC
once | TRBJ1-2 | TRBV6-1 | . | CASSEAGQGFGYTF | TGTGCCAGCAGTGAAGCGGGCCAGGGTTTTGGCTACACCTTC
. | TRBJ2-7 | TRBV7-2 | . | CASSLQGLHEQYF | TGTGCCAGCAGCCTCCAGGGGCTCCACGAGCAGTACTTC
. | TRBJ2-7 | TRBV21-1 | . | CASSTSGRKYEQYF | TGTGCCAGCAGCACTAGCGGGAGGAAGTACGAGCAGTACTTC
. | TRBJ2-2 | TRBV7-9 | TRBD2 | CASSLEGLVRTGELFF | TGTGCCAGCAGCTTAGAGGGACTAGTGAGGACCGGGGAGCTGTTTTTT
. | TRBJ2-7 | TRBV10-2 | TRBD2 | CASSVAGTAYEQYF | TGCGCCAGCAGTGTAGCGGGAACGGCCTACGAGCAGTACTTC
. | TRBJ1-2 | TRBV20-1 | . | CSARWPGGYTF | TGCAGTGCTAGATGGCCGGGAGGCTACACCTTC
few | TRBJ1-5 | TRBV5-5 | . | CASSQINQPQHF | TGTGCCAGCAGCCAAATCAATCAGCCCCAGCATTTT
. | TRBJ1-3 | TRBV5-4 | TRBD1 | CASSPAPGQGGSGNTIYF | TGTGCCAGCAGCCCCGCCCCAGGACAGGGAGGCTCTGGAAACACCATATATTTT
. | TRBJ1-2 | TRBV28 | . | CASSLSRTPQEGYTF | TGTGCCAGCAGTTTATCTCGGACACCTCAAGAGGGCTACACCTTC
few | TRBJ2-1 | TRBV5-1 | . | CASSWGAGSITYNEQFF | TGCGCCAGCAGCTGGGGCGCGGGGAGTATCACCTACAATGAGCAGTTCTTC
. | TRBJ2-7 | TRBV2 | . | CASSPADTSYEQYF | TGTGCCAGCAGTCCCGCAGACACCTCCTACGAGCAGTACTTC